What follows are 16 T cell receptor beta chains derived from one specimen sequenced in a study of blood T cell repertoires in COVID-19. Some clones are missing from TCRdb's copy, which holds only in-frame ones; the method was immunoSEQ multiplex PCR. Among 40,000 to 65,000 clones, over 70% were seen once, and the ten largest hold about 16%. Sequencing was performed on peripheral blood. The receptors derive from a human donor with active or convalescent COVID-19. The donor label of this sample is uncertain.

This chain uses TRBV6-2 or TRBV6-3 with TRBJ2-5; TRBD2 might be the D (6 bases). Trimming took off 4 bases at V and 4 bases at J, with 13 bases between the two ends. Germline CDR1 is MNHEY and CDR2 is SVGEGT. There are 14 residues in the CDR3. The CDR3 DNA sequence: TGTGCCAGCAGTTGGGGGAGGATCACAGAGACCCAGTACTTC. Amino acids: CASSWGRITETQYF.

V is TRBV24-1 and J is TRBJ2-1, with 9 bases fitting TRBD2. Trimming cost V 2 bases and J 7 bases; bases outside gene matches: 11. The CDR3 length is 17 residues. Germline V gene data show CDR1 as KGHDR and CDR2 as SFDVKD. The CDR3 reads CATSDWGASGTKNEQFF. The CDR3 DNA reads as TGTGCCACCAGTGATTGGGGGGCTAGCGGGACAAAGAATGAGCAGTTCTTC.

This chain connects TRBV4-2 to TRBJ2-2; 8 bases are shared with TRBD2. Looked up from germline, CDR1 is LGHNA and CDR2 is YNFKEQ. The CDR3 totals 15 residues. V shed 4 bases, J shed 4 bases, and the junction held 5 bases outside the gene matches. The CDR3 region is CASSLGGAVTGELFF. CDR3 bases: TGTGCCAGCAGCCTCGGGGGGGCGGTCACCGGGGAGCTGTTTTTT.

The chain carries TRBV5-1 and TRBJ1-6; tentative D call: TRBD1 (5 bases). This CDR3 is built from 14 residues. The V end was cut by 1 base, the J end by 7 bases, with 9 bases between. CDR1 is SGHRS and CDR2 is YFSETQ in the germline V gene. Written as DNA, the CDR3 is TGCGCCAGCAGCTTGCAGGGCTACAATTCACCCCTCCACTTT. Residues: CASSLQGYNSPLHF.

This sequence joins TRBV9 and TRBJ2-5, with a tentative D call TRBD2 (5 bases). Germline CDR1 and CDR2: SGDLS and YYNGEE. The V end lost 0 bases, the J end lost 10 bases, and 22 bases lay between the germline ends. This CDR3 region has 16 residues. CDR3 in amino acids: CASSVAVHSGNGDQYF. DNA for the CDR3: TGTGCCAGCAGCGTAGCTGTACACTCCGGGAATGGGGACCAGTACTTC.

The CDR3, as DNA: TGTGCCAGCAGCGGAGACAGGGAAGAGACCCAGTACTTC. The encoded protein is CASSGDREETQYF. The chain is built from TRBV9 and TRBJ2-5; 7 nucleotides agree with TRBD1. V trimming: 3 bases; J trimming: 3 bases; junction bases outside the gene matches: 2. From germline, CDR1 is SGDLS and CDR2 YYNGEE. CDR3 size: 13 residues. Looking up the rest from reference TRBV9 and TRBJ2-5 gives the full variable domain: DSGVTQTPKHLITATGQRVTLRCSPRSGDLSVYWYQQSLDQGLQFLIQYYNGEERAKGNILERFSAQQFPDLHSELNLSSLELGDSALYFCASSGDREETQYFGPGTRLLVL.

The chain joins TRBV6-6 to TRBJ2-7, with TRBD2 as a possible D gene (5 bases). CDR1 is MNHNY, CDR2 SVGAGI, per germline (reference sequence). This CDR3 is 14 amino acids long. V was trimmed by 0 bases and J by 3 bases, leaving 9 bases between them. The CDR3 here is CASSYSLAGYEQYF. CDR3 DNA: TGTGCCAGCAGTTACTCGTTGGCGGGCTACGAGCAGTACTTC.

This clone is large. V is TRBV7-6 and J is TRBJ2-7; 13 positions agree with TRBD2. The V and J ends lost 5 bases and 2 bases, in that order; junction bases with no gene match: 15. The CDR3 runs to 19 residues. Germline V lookup: CDR1 SGHVS, CDR2 FNYEAQ. The CDR3 spells CASSATGTAGTSGTYEQYF. The CDR3, as DNA: TGTGCCAGCAGCGCAACCGGGACAGCCGGGACTAGCGGGACCTACGAGCAGTACTTC.

This clone was picked up one time. This chain joins TRBV6-4 and TRBJ1-3; 7 nucleotides line up with TRBD1. Trimming cost V 7 bases and J 0 bases; bases outside gene matches: 12. Germline lookup yields CDR1 MRHNA and CDR2 SNTAGT. This CDR3 contains 17 residues. The CDR3 region has the DNA TGTGCCAGCACCGACAGGGCCCACCAGATCTCTGGAAACACCATATATTTT. The encoded protein is CASTDRAHQISGNTIYF.

This clone has only a few counts. The gene calls are TRBV9 and TRBJ1-1, with 10 nucleotides matching TRBD1. The V and J ends lost 4 bases and 5 bases, in that order; junction bases with no gene match: 11. This CDR3 is 16 amino acids long. Germline loops: CDR1 SGDLS, CDR2 YYNGEE. The CDR3 is CASSLTGGGSKTEAFF. CDR3 nucleotide sequence: TGTGCCAGCAGCTTGACAGGGGGCGGTTCGAAGACTGAAGCTTTCTTT.

The chain has TRBV7-9 and TRBJ2-7; no reliable D call. Trimming removed 4 bases at V and 6 bases at J, with 22 bases between. Germline assignment: CDR1 SEHNR and CDR2 FQNEAQ (reference sequence). The CDR3 runs 16 residues. The CDR3 coding sequence is TGTGCCAGCAGCTCCCTGGCGGATCGTGGGTTTGGCGAGCAGTACTTC. As protein: CASSSLADRGFGEQYF.

The chain carries TRBV29-1 and TRBJ2-1; the match to TRBD2 covers 10 bases. Germline V CDR1 and CDR2: SQVTM, ANQGSEA. V lost 2 bases and J lost 8; bases outside the gene matches: 3. The CDR3 has 13 residues. The CDR3 nucleotides read TGCAGCGTTGAACCTAGCGGGAGCTATGAGCAGTTCTTC. As protein: CSVEPSGSYEQFF.

The chain carries TRBV14 and TRBJ2-1; 12 bases align to TRBD2. Unmatched junction bases numbered 2, after V lost 4 bases and J lost 4 bases. This CDR3 spans 15 amino acids. The germline V gene has CDR1 SGHDN and CDR2 FVKESK. In DNA, the CDR3 is TGTGCCAGCAGCCTTGGACTAGCGGGATACAATGAGCAGTTCTTC. This gives the protein CASSLGLAGYNEQFF.

V and J are TRBV9 and TRBJ2-3; TRBD2 agrees at 7 bases. V shed 5 bases and J 9 bases; nucleotides not matched to a gene: 12. The CDR3 is 14 residues long. Germline CDR1 SGDLS, CDR2 YYNGEE. CDR3: CASRAGVRESTQYF. The CDR3 nucleotides read TGTGCCAGCAGGGCGGGGGTTCGGGAGTCCACGCAGTATTTT. The full variable domain, with the rest looked up from reference TRBV9 and TRBJ2-3, is DSGVTQTPKHLITATGQRVTLRCSPRSGDLSVYWYQQSLDQGLQFLIQYYNGEERAKGNILERFSAQQFPDLHSELNLSSLELGDSALYFCASRAGVRESTQYFGPGTRLTVL.

CDR3 coding DNA: TGTGCCAGCAGCCGATACCAGGGGCAAGAGACCCAGTACTTC. Translating gives CASSRYQGQETQYF. This chain joins TRBV14 and TRBJ2-5; a weak D match, TRBD1 (6 bases). The CDR3 spans 14 residues. V gave up 4 bases and J gave up 2 bases, with 11 bases separating them. Germline lookup yields CDR1 SGHDN and CDR2 FVKESK.

The rearrangement links TRBV5-1 to TRBJ2-1; D is ambiguous. This CDR3 region has 16 residues. The V gene's germline CDR1 is SGHRS and CDR2 YFSETQ. V dropped 0 bases and J dropped 0 bases, with 10 bases sitting between them. The CDR3 bases are TGCGCCAGCAGCTTGGAATCCCGGAGCTCCTACAATGAGCAGTTCTTC. Protein sequence: CASSLESRSSYNEQFF.